This T cell receptor (beta chain) was recovered during a study of cytotoxic CD8 clonotypes in ibrutinib-treated CLL. Points from the study as a whole: Clonality was elevated at ibrutinib response and had returned toward baseline at progression. With treatment, public clonotypes, which were uncommon, either contracted or remained stable.

With 7 bases removed from V and 4 bases from J, the gap between germline ends came to 13 bases. The CDR3 is 13 amino acids. CDR1 and CDR2 (germline): LNHDA, SQIVND (reference sequence). The intended depth for sequencing was 1 in 200,000 to 1 in 1 million T cells. TCRdb's copy holds only in-frame clones and misses some; the assay was immunoSEQ multiplex PCR. The data contain roughly 330,000 clones, about 64% of them singletons. This clone was recorded once. Its target is unknown. Sequencing was performed on PBMCs, taken after 36 months of ibrutinib treatment. This receptor was taken from a human donor with chronic lymphocytic leukemia. This sequence joins TRBV19 and TRBJ1-2, with D unresolved. The chain's CDR3 is CASTSVRGYGYTF. CDR3 bases: TGTGCCAGTACCTCCGTTCGGGGCTATGGCTACACCTTC.